This T cell receptor beta chain was sequenced for a study of spatial heterogeneity in lung cancer. Study conclusions and caveats: Expanded tumor TCRs that were ubiquitous appeared in blood more at resection than follow-up.

This clonotype came up many times. Its cognate antigen is unknown. Per germline, CDR1 MGHRA and CDR2 YSYEKL. V lost 4 bases to trimming and J lost 0 bases, with 16 bases between them. The CDR3 spans 18 residues. Time point given: sample taken at primary tumor resection. Researchers sequenced whole RNA taken from tumor, nontumor lung or frozen PBMC without sorting. In the library, each TCR cDNA molecule bore its own unique molecular identifier. A single record per CDR3 protein comes from TCRdb applying MiXCR to the 5' RACE reads. The sample consists of approximately 25,000 distinct CDR3 sequences, approximately 3.3% of them appearing once.

Source: PBMCs, taken at surgery. The clonotype originates from a female donor with early-stage non-small cell lung cancer. V usage is TRBV4-1 and J usage is TRBJ2-6, with D perhaps TRBD2 (5 bases). The CDR3 DNA reads TGCGCCAGCAGCCCGATGGCGGGCCGTATCTCTGGGGCCAACGTCCTGACTTTC. Its protein product is CASSPMAGRISGANVLTF.